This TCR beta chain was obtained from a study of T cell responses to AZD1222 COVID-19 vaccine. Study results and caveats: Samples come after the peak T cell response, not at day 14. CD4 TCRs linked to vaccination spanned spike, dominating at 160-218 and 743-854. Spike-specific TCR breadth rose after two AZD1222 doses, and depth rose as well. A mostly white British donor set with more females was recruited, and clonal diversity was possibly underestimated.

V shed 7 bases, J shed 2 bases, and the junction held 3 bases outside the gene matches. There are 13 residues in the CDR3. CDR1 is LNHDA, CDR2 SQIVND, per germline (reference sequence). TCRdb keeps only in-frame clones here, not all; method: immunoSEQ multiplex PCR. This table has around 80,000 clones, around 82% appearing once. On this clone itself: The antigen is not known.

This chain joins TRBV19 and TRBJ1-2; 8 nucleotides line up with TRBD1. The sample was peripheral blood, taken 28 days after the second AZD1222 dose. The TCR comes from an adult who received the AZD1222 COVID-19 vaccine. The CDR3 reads CASMTGANYGYTF. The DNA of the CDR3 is TGTGCCAGTATGACAGGGGCCAACTATGGCTACACCTTC.